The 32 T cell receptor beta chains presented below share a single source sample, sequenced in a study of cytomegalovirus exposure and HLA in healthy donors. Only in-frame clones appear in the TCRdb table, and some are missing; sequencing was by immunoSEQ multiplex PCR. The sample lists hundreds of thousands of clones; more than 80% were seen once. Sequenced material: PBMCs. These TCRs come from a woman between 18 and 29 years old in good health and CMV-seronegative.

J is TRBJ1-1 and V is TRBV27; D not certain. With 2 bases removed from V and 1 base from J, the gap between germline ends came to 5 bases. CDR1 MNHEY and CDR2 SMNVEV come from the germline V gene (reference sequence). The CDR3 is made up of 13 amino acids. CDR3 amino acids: CASSLKRNTEAFF. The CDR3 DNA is TGTGCCAGCAGTTTAAAGAGGAACACTGAAGCTTTCTTT.

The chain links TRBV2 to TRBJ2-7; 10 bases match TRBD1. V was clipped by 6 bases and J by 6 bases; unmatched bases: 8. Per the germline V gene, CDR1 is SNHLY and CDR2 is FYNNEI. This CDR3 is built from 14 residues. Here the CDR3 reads CASSLGQGSLEQYF. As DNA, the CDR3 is TGTGCCAGCAGCTTGGGACAGGGGTCCCTCGAGCAGTACTTC.

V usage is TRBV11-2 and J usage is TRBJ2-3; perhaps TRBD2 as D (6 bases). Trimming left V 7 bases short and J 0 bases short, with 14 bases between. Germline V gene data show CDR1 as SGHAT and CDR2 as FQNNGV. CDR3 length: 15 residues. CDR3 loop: CASNPIADSTDTQYF. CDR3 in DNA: TGTGCCAGCAACCCTATAGCGGATAGCACAGATACGCAGTATTTT.

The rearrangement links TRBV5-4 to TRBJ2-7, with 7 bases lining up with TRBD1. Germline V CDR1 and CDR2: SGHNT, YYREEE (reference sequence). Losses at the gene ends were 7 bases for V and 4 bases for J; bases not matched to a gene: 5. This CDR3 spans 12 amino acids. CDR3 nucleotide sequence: TGTGCCAGCTCCCGGGACAGTTACGAGCAGTACTTC. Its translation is CASSRDSYEQYF.

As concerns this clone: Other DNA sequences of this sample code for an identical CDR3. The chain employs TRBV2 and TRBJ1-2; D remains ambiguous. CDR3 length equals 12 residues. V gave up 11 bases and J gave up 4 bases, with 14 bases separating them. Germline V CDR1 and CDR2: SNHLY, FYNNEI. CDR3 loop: CADIKGSYGYTF. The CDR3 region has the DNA TGTGCCGACATCAAAGGGAGCTATGGCTACACCTTC.

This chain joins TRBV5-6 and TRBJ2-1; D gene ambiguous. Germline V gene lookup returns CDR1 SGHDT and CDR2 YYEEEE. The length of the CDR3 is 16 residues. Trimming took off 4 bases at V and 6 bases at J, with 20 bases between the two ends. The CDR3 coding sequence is TGTGCCAGCAGCCCGTCCCTAGGTCGGCGGATCAATGAGCAGTTCTTC. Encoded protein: CASSPSLGRRINEQFF.

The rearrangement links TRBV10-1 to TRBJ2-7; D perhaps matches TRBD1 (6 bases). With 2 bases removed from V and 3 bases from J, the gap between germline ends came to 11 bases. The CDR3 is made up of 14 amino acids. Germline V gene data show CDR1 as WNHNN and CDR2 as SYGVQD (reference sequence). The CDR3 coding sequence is TGCGCCAGCAGTGAGAGATCAGGGGTCTACGAGCAGTACTTC. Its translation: CASSERSGVYEQYF.

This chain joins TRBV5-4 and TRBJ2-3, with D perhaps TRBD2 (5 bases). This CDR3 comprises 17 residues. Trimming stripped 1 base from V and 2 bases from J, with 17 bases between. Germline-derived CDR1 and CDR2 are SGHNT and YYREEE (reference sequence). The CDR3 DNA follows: TGTGCCAGCAGCTTGTTCCTCCAGCGGTGGGACACAGATACGCAGTATTTT. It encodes CASSLFLQRWDTDTQYF.

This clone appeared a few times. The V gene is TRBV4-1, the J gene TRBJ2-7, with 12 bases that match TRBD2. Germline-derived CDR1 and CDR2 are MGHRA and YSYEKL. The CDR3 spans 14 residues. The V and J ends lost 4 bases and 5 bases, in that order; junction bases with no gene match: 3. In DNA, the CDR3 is TGCGCCAGCAGCCTGACTAGCGGGAGCCACGAGCAGTACTTC. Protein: CASSLTSGSHEQYF.

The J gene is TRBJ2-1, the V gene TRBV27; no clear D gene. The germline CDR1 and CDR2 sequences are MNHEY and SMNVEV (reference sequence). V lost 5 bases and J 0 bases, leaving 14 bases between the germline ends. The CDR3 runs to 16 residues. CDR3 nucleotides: TGTGCCAGCAGTCCCTTCACTCTAGGCTCCTACAATGAGCAGTTCTTC. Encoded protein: CASSPFTLGSYNEQFF.

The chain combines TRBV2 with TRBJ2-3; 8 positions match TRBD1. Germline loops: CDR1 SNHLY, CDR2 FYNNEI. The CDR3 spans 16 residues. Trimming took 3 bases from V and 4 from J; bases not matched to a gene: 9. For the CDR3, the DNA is TGTGCCAGCAGTGACCCCCAGGGGGCGCTTTCAGATACGCAGTATTTT. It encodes CASSDPQGALSDTQYF.

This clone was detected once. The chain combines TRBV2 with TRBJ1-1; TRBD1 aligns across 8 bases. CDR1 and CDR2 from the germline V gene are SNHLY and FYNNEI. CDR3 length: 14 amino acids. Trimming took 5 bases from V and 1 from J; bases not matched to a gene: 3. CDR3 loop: CASSPTGGNTEAFF. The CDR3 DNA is TGTGCCAGCAGTCCAACAGGGGGGAACACTGAAGCTTTCTTT.

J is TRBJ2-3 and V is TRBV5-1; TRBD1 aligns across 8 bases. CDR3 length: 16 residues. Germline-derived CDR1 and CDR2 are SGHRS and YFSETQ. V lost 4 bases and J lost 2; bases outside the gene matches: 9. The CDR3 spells CASSMGPGGVTDTQYF. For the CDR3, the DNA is TGCGCCAGCAGCATGGGGCCAGGGGGCGTCACAGATACGCAGTATTTT. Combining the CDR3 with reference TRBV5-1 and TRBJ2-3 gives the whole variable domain KAGVTQTPRYLIKTRGQQVTLSCSPISGHRSVSWYQQTPGQGLQFLFEYFSETQRNKGNFPGRFSGRQFSNSRSEMNVSTLELGDSALYLCASSMGPGGVTDTQYFGPGTRLTVL.

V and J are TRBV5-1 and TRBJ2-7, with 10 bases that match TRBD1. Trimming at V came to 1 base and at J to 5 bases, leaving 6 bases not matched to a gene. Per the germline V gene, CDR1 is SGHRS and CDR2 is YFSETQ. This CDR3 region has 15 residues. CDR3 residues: CASSLWGQGRNEQYF. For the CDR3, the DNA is TGCGCCAGCAGCTTGTGGGGACAGGGGCGGAACGAGCAGTACTTC.

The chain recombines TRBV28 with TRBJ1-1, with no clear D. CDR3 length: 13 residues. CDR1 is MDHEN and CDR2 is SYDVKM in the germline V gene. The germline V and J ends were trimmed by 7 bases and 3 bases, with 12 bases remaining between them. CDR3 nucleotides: TGTGCCAGCATTTCGGTGGGCCACACTGAAGCTTTCTTT. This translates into CASISVGHTEAFF.

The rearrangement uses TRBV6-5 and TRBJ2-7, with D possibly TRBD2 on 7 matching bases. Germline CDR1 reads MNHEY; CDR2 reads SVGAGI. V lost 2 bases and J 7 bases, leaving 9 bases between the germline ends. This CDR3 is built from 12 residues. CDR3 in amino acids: CASSYEGGEQYF. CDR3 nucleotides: TGTGCCAGCAGTTACGAGGGGGGGGAGCAGTACTTC.

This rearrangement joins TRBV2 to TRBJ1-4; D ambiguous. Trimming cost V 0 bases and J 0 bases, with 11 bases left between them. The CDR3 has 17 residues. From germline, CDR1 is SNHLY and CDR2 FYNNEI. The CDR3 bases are TGTGCCAGCAGTGAAGCCGGGGTAGTTGCAACTAATGAAAAACTGTTTTTT. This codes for CASSEAGVVATNEKLFF.

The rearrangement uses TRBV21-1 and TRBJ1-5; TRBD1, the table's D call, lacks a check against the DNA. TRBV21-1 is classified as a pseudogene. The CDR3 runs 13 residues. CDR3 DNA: TGTGCCAGCAGCGCCCCAGGCAATCAGCCCCAGCATTTT. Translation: CASSAPGNQPQHF.

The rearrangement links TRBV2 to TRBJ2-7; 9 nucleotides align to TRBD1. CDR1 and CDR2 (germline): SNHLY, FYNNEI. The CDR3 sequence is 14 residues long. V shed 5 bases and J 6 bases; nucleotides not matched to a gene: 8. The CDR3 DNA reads TGTGCCAGCAGTTATCGGGACAGGGAATTCGAGCAGTACTTC. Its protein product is CASSYRDREFEQYF.

The DNA for the CDR3 is TGTGCCAGCAGCCAAATTCTAGCGGGGAGCTCCTACAATGAGCAGTTCTTC. This encodes CASSQILAGSSYNEQFF. This chain links TRBV14 with TRBJ2-1, with 9 bases that match TRBD2. Germline values: CDR1 SGHDN, CDR2 FVKESK. This CDR3 is built from 17 residues. Trimming took 2 bases from V and 0 from J; bases not matched to a gene: 5.

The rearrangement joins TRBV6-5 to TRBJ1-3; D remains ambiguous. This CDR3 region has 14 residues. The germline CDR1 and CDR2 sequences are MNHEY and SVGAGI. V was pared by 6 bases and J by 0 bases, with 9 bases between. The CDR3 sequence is CASSFLSSGNTIYF. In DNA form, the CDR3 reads TGTGCCAGCAGCTTCCTTAGCTCTGGAAACACCATATATTTT.

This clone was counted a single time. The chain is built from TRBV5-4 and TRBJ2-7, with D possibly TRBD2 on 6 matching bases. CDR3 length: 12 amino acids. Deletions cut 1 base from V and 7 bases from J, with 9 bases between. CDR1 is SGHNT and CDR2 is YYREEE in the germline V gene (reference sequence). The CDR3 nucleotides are TGTGCCAGCAGCTTGCGGGGGATGGAGCAGTACTTC. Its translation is CASSLRGMEQYF.

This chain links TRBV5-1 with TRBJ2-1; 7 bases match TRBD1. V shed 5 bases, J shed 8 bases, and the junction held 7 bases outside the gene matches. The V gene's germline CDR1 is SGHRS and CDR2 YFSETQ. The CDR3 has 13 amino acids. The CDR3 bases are TGCGCCAGCAGTCGTACAGGGGCGGATGAGCAGTTCTTC. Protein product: CASSRTGADEQFF.

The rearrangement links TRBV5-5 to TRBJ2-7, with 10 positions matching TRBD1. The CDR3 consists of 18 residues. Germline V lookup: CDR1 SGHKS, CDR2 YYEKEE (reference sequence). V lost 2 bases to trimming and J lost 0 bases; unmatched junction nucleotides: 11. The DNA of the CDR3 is TGTGCCAGCAGCTTAAAAGAGGGGGACAGGGGAAGCTCCTACGAGCAGTACTTC. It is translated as CASSLKEGDRGSSYEQYF.

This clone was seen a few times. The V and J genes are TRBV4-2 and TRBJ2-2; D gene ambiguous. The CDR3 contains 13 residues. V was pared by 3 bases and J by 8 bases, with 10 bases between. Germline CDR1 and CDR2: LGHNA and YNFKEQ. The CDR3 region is CASSQLSGGELFF. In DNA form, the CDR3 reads TGTGCCAGCAGCCAGCTGTCCGGGGGGGAGCTGTTTTTT.

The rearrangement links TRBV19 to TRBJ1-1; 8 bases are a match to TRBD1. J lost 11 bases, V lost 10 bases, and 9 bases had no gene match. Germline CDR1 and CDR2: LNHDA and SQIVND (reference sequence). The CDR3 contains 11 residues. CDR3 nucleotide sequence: TGTGCCACCAATGGGGGACAGGTTGCTTTCTTT. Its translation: CATNGGQVAFF. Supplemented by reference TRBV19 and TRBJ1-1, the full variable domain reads DGGITQSPKYLFRKEGQNVTLSCEQNLNHDAMYWYRQDPGQGLRLIYYSQIVNDFQKGDIAEGYSVSREKKESFPLTVTSAQKNPTAFYLCATNGGQVAFFGQGTRLTVV.

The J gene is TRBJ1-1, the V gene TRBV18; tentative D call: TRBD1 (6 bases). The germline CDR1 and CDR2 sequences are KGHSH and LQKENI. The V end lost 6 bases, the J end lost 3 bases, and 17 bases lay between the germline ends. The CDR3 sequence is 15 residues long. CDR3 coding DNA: TGTGCCAGCTCCCCCAGGGACACCCAGTACACTGAAGCTTTCTTT. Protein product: CASSPRDTQYTEAFF. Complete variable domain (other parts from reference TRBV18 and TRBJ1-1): NAGVMQNPRHLVRRRGQEARLRCSPMKGHSHVYWYRQLPEEGLKFMVYLQKENIIDESGMPKERFSAEFPKEGPSILRIQQVVRGDSAAYFCASSPRDTQYTEAFFGQGTRLTVV.

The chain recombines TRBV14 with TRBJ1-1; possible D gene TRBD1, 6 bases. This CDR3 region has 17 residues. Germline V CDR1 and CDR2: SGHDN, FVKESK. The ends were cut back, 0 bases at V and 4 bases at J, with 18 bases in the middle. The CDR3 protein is CASSQEEGGRWGTEAFF. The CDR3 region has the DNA TGTGCCAGCAGCCAAGAAGAAGGGGGTCGGTGGGGCACTGAAGCTTTCTTT.

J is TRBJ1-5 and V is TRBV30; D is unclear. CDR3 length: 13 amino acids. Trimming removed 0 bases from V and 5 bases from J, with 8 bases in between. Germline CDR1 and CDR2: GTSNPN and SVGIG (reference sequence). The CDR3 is CAWSVSGYQPQHF. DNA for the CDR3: TGTGCCTGGAGTGTTTCCGGGTATCAGCCCCAGCATTTT. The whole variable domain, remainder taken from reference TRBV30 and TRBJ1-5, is SQTIHQWPATLVQPVGSPLSLECTVEGTSNPNLYWYRQAAGRGLQLLFYSVGIGQISSEVPQNLSASRPQDRQFILSSKKLLLSDSGFYLCAWSVSGYQPQHFGDGTRLSIL.

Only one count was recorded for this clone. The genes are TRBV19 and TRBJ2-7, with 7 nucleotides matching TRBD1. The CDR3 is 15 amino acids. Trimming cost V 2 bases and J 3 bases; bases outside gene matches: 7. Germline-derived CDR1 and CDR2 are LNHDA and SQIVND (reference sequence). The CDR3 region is CASSIQGQAIYEQYF. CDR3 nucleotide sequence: TGTGCCAGTAGTATACAAGGACAGGCAATCTACGAGCAGTACTTC.

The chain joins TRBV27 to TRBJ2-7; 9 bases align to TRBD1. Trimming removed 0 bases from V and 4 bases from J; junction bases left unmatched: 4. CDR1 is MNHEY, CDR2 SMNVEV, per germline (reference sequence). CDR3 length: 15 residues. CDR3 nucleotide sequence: TGTGCCAGCAGTTTATCCCTGACAGGGGGGTACGAGCAGTACTTC. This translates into CASSLSLTGGYEQYF.

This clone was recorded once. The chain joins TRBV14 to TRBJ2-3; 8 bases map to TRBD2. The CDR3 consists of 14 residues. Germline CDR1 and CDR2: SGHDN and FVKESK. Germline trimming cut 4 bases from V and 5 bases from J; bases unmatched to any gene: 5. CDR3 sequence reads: CASSPLGTRDTQYF. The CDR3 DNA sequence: TGTGCCAGCAGCCCGCTCGGGACTAGAGATACGCAGTATTTT.